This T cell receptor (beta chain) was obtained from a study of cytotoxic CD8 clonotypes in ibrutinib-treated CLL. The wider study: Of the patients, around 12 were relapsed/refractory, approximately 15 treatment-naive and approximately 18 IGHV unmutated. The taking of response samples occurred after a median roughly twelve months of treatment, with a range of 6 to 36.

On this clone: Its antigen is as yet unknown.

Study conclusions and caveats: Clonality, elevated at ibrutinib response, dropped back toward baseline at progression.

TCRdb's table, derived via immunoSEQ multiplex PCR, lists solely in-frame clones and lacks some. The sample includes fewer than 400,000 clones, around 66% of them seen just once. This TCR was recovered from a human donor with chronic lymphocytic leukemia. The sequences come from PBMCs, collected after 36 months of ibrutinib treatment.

CDR3 DNA sequence: TGTGCCAGCGCACCGGCGGCGGGCTACACCTTC. It specifies CASAPAAGYTF. This chain joins TRBV7-9 and TRBJ1-2, with D hard to call. Germline CDR1 SEHNR, CDR2 FQNEAQ (reference sequence). Trimming removed 8 bases at V and 8 bases at J, with 12 bases between. CDR3 length: 11 amino acids.